This T cell receptor (beta chain) emerged from a study of siplizumab effects on memory and regulatory T cells. After removal of 8 bases from V and 3 bases from J, the junction contained 1 base not matched to a gene. This CDR3 spans 12 amino acids. Per germline, CDR1 MNHNY and CDR2 SVGAGI (reference sequence). TCRdb's copy holds only in-frame clones and misses some; the assay was immunoSEQ multiplex PCR. The sample carries roughly 100,000 clones, about 92% recorded once. Notes on the study in general: Neither a naive nor a memory phenotype was assignable to roughly 75-96% of proliferating CD4+ or CD8+ clones.

Points on this clone: Its antigen remains unidentified.

Sequenced sample: CD4+ T cells sorted from blood. The rearrangement uses TRBV6-6 and TRBJ2-7, with 10 bases matching TRBD1. This TCR was sampled from a human donor in good health. CDR3 DNA: TGTGCCAGCGGACAGGGGGACTACGAGCAGTACTTC. It encodes CASGQGDYEQYF.